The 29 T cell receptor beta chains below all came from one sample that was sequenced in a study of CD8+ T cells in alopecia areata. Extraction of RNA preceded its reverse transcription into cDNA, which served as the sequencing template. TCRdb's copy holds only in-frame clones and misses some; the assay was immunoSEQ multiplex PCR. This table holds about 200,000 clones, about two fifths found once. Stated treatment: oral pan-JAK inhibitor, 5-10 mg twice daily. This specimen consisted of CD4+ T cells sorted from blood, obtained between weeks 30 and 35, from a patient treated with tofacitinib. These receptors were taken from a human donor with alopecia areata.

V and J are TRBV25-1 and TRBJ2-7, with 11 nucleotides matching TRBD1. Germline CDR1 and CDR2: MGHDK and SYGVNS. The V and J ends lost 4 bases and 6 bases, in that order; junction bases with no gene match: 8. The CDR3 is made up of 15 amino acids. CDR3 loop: CASSASGTGGVEQYF. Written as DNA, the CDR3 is TGTGCCAGCAGTGCATCCGGGACAGGGGGTGTCGAGCAGTACTTC.

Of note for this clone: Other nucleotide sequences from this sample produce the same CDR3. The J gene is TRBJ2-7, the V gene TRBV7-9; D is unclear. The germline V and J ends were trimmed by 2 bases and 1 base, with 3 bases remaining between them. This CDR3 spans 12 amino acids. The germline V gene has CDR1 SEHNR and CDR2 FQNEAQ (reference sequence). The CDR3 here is CASSLTSYEQYF. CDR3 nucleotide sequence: TGTGCCAGCAGCTTAACGTCCTACGAGCAGTACTTC. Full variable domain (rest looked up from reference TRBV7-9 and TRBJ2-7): DTGVSQNPRHKITKRGQNVTFRCDPISEHNRLYWYRQTLGQGPEFLTYFQNEAQLEKSRLLSDRFSAERPKGSFSTLEIQRTEQGDSAMYLCASSLTSYEQYFGPGTRLTVT.

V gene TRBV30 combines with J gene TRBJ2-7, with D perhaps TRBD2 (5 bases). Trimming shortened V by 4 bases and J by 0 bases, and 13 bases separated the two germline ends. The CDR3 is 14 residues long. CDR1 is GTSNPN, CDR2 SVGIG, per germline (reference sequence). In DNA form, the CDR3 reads TGTGCCTGGACAGGACTTTCGAGCTCCTACGAGCAGTACTTC. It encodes CAWTGLSSSYEQYF.

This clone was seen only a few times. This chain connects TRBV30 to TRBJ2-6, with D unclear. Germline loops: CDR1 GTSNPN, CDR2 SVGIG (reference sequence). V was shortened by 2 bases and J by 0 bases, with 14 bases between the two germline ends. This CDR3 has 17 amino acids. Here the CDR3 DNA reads TGTGCCTGGAGTCCGGCACGCGGAAACTCTGGGGCCAACGTCCTGACTTTC. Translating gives CAWSPARGNSGANVLTF.

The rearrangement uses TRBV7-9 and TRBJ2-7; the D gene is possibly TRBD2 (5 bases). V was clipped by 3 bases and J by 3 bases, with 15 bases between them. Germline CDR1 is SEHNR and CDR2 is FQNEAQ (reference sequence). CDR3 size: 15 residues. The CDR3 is CASSFSNQGSYEQYF. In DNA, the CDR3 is TGTGCCAGCAGCTTCAGTAATCAAGGGAGCTACGAGCAGTACTTC.

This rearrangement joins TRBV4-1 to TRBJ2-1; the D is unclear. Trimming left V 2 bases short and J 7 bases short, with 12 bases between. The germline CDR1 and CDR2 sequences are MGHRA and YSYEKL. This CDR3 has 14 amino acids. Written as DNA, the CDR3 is TGCGCCAGCAGCCAACCATTGACTGGGAATGAGCAGTTCTTC. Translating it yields CASSQPLTGNEQFF.

CDR3 in amino acids: CASSYRDGSTDTQYF. The DNA of the CDR3 is TGCGCCAGCAGCTACCGGGACGGCAGCACAGATACGCAGTATTTT. The rearrangement joins TRBV4-1 to TRBJ2-3, with D perhaps given as TRBD1 or TRBD2 (5 bases each). V lost 5 bases and J 0 bases, leaving 12 bases between the germline ends. From germline, CDR1 is MGHRA and CDR2 YSYEKL. This CDR3 comprises 15 residues.

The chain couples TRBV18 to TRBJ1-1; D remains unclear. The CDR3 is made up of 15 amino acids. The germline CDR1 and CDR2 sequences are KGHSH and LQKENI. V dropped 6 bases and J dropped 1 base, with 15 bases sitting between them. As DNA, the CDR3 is TGTGCCAGCTCGGGTATTAAGAGGGAGAACACTGAAGCTTTCTTT. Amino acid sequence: CASSGIKRENTEAFF.

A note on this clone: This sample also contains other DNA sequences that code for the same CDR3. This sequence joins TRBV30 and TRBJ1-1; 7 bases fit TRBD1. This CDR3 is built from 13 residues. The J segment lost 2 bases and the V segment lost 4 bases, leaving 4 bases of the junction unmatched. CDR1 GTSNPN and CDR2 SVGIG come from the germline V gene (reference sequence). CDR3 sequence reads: CAWNRGPNTEAFF. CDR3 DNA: TGTGCCTGGAACAGGGGACCAAACACTGAAGCTTTCTTT.

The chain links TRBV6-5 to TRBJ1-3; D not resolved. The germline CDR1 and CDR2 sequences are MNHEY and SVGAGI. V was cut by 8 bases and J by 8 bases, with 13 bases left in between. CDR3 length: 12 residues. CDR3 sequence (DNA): TGTGCCAGCCGGAGTTCTCAGGACACCATATATTTT. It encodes CASRSSQDTIYF.

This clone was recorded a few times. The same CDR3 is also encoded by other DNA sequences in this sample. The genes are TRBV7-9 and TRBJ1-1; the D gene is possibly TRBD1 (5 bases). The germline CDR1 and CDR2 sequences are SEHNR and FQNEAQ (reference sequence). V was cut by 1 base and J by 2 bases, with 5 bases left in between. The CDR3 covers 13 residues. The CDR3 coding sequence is TGTGCCAGCAGCTTAGGGACAAACACTGAAGCTTTCTTT. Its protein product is CASSLGTNTEAFF.

CDR3 sequence: CANSREGDYGYTF. The CDR3 DNA is TGTGCCAACAGCCGTGAAGGTGACTATGGCTACACCTTC. The chain employs TRBV2 and TRBJ1-2; no clear D. This CDR3 region has 13 residues. Trimming pared 10 bases from V and 3 bases from J, leaving 15 bases between. Germline V gene sequence: CDR1 SNHLY, CDR2 FYNNEI.

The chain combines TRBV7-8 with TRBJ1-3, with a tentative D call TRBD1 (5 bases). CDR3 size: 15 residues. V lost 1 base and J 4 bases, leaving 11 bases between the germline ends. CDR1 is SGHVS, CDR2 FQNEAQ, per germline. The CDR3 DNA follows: TGTGCCAGCAGCTTAGTGGGGGGTGTCGGAAACACCATATATTTT. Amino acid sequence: CASSLVGGVGNTIYF.

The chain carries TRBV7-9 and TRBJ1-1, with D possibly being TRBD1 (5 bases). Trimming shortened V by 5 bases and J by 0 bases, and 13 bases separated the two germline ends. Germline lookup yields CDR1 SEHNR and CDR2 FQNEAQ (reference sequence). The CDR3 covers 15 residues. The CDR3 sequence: CASSPGRDLNTEAFF. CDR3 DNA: TGTGCCAGCAGCCCCGGACGGGACCTGAACACTGAAGCTTTCTTT.

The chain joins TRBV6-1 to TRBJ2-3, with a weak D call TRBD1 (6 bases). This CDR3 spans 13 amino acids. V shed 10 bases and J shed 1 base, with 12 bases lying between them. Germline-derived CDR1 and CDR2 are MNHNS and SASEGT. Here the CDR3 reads CAIMAGGTDTQYF. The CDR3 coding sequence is TGTGCCATCATGGCAGGGGGCACAGATACGCAGTATTTT.

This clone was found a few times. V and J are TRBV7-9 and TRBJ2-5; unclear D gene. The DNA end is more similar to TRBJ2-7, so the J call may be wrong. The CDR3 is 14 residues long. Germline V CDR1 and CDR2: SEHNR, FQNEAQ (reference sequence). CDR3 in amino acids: CASSLVGTVYEQYF. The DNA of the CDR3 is TGTGCCAGCAGCTTAGTCGGTACGGTCTACGAGCAGTACTTC.

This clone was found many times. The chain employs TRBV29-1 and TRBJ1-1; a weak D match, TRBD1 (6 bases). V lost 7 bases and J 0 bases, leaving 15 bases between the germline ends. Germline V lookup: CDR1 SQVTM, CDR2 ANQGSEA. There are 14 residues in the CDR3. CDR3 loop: CSDPSGTLNTEAFF. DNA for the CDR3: TGCAGCGATCCCTCCGGGACACTGAACACTGAAGCTTTCTTT. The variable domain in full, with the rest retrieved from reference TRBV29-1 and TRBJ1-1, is SAVISQKPSRDICQRGTSLTIQCQVDSQVTMMFWYRQQPGQSLTLIATANQGSEATYESGFVIDKFPISRPNLTFSTLTVSNMSPEDSSIYLCSDPSGTLNTEAFFGQGTRLTVV.

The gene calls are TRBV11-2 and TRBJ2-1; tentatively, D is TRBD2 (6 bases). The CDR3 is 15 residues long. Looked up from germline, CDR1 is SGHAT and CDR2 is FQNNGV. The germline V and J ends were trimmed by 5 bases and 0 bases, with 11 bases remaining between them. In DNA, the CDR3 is TGTGCCAGCAGCGCAGGAGGGAGCTCCTACAATGAGCAGTTCTTC. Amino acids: CASSAGGSSYNEQFF.

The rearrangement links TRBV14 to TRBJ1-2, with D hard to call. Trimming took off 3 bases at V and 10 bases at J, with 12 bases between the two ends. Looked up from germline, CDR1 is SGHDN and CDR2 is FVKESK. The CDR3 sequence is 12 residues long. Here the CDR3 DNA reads TGTGCCAGCAGCCAGCATCGGGGATCCTACACCTTC. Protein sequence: CASSQHRGSYTF.

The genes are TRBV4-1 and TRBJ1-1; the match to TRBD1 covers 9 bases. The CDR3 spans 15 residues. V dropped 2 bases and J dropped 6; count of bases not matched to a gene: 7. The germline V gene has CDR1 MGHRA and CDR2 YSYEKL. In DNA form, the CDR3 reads TGCGCCAGCAGCCAATTATACAGGGGGCGGGCTGAAGCTTTCTTT. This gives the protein CASSQLYRGRAEAFF.

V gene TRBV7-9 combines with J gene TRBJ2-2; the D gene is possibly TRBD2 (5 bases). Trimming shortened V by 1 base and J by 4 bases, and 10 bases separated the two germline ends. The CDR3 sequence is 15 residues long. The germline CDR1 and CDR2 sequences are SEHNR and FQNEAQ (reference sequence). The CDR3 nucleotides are TGTGCCAGCAGCTTAGGAGGAGGAGGCACCGGGGAGCTGTTTTTT. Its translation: CASSLGGGGTGELFF.

CDR3 region: CASREGAGANVLTF. In nucleotides, the CDR3 is TGCGCCAGCAGAGAGGGGGCCGGGGCCAACGTCCTGACTTTC. The genes are TRBV5-1 and TRBJ2-6; 7 nucleotides agree with TRBD1. The trim removed 5 bases at V and 4 bases at J, leaving 3 bases unmatched. Germline lookup yields CDR1 SGHRS and CDR2 YFSETQ. CDR3 length: 14 residues.

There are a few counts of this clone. The CDR3 sequence is CSVAGTSGGPGFEQYF. The CDR3 DNA reads as TGCAGCGTAGCCGGGACTAGCGGGGGGCCGGGGTTCGAGCAGTACTTC. The chain employs TRBV29-1 and TRBJ2-7, with 15 bases fitting TRBD2. Germline-derived CDR1 and CDR2 are SQVTM and ANQGSEA. The CDR3 is made up of 16 amino acids. Trimming took 6 bases from V and 6 from J; bases not matched to a gene: 12.

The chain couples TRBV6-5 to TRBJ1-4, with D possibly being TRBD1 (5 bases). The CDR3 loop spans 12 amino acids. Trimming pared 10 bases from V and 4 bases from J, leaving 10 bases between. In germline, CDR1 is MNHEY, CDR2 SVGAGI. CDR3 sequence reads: CATKGLNEKLFF. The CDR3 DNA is TGTGCCACCAAGGGACTTAATGAAAAACTGTTTTTT.

The CDR3 loop reads CASSQVAGAGEEQYF. Here the CDR3 DNA reads TGCGCCAGCAGCCAAGTAGCAGGGGCCGGTGAGGAGCAGTACTTC. This chain connects TRBV4-1 to TRBJ2-7; D is possibly TRBD1 (6 bases). The CDR3 has 15 amino acids. The germline V gene has CDR1 MGHRA and CDR2 YSYEKL. V was clipped by 1 base and J by 7 bases, with 17 bases between them.

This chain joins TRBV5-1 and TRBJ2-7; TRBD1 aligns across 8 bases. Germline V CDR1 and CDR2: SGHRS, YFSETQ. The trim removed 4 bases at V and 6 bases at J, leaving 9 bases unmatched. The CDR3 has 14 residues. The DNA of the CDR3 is TGCGCCAGCAGCCTAGGACAGGGAGCCCTCGAGCAGTACTTC. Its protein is CASSLGQGALEQYF.

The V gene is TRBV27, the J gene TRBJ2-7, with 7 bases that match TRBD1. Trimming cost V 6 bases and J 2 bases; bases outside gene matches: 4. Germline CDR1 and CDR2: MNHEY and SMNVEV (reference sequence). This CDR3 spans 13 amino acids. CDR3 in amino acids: CASSQTGPYEQYF. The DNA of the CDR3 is TGTGCCAGCAGCCAGACAGGGCCCTACGAGCAGTACTTC.

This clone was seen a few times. The CDR3 coding sequence is TGCAGCGTTGTCTCCGGGGTTATGGAGCAGTACTTC. Protein product: CSVVSGVMEQYF. The chain is built from TRBV29-1 and TRBJ2-7, with a weak D call TRBD2 (5 bases). The V gene's germline CDR1 is SQVTM and CDR2 ANQGSEA. The CDR3 totals 12 residues. Trimming took 4 bases from V and 7 from J, leaving 14 bases between them.

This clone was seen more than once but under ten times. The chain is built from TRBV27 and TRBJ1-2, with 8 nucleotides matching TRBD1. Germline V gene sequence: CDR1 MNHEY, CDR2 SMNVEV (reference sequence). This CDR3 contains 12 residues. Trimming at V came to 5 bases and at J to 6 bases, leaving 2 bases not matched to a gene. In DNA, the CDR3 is TGTGCCAGCAGTGACAGGGGTGATGGCTACACCTTC. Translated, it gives CASSDRGDGYTF.